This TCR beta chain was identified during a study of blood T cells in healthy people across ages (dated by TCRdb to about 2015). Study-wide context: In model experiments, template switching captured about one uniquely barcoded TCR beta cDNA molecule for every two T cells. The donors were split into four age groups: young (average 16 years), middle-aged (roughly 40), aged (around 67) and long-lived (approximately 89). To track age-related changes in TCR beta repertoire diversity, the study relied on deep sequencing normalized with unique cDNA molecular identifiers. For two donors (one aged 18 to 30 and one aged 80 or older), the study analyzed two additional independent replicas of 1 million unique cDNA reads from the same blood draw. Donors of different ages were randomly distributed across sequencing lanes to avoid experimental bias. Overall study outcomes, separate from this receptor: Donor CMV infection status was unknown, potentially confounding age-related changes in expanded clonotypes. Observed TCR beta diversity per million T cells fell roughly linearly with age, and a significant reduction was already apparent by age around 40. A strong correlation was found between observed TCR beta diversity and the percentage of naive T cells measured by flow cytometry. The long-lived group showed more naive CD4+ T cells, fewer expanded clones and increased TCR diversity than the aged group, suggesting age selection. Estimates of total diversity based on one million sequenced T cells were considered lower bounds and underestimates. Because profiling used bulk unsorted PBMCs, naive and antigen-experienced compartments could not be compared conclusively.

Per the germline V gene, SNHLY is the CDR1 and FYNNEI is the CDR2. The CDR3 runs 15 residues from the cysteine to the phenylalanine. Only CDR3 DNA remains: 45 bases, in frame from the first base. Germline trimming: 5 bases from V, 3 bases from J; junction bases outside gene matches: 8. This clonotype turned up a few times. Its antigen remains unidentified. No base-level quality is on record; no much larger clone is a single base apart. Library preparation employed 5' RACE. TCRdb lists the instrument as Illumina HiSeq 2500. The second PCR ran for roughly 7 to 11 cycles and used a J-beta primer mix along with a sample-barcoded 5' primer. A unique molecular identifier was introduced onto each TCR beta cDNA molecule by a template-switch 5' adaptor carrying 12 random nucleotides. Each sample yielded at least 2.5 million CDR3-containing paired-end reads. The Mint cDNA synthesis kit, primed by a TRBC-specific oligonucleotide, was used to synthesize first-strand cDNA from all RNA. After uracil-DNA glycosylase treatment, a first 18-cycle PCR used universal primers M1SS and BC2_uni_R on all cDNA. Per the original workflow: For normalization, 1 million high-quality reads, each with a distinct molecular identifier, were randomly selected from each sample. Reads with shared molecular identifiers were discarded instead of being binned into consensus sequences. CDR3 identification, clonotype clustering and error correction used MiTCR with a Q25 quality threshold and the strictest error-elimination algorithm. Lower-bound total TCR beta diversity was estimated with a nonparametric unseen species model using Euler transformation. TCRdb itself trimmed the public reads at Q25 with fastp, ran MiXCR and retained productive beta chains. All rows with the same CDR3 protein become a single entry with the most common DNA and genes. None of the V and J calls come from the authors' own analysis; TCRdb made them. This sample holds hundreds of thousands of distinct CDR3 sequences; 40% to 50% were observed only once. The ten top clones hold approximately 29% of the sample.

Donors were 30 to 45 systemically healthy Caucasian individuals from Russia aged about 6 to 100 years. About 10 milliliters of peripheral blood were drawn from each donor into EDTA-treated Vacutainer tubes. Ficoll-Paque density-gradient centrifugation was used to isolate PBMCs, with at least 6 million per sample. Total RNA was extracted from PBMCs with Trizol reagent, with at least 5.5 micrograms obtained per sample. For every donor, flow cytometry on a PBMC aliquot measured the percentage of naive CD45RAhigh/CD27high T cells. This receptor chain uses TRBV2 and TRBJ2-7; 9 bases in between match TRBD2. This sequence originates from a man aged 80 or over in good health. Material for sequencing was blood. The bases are TGTGCCAGCAGTACACATAGCGGGAGTAACTACGAGCAGTACTTC. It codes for CASSTHSGSNYEQYF. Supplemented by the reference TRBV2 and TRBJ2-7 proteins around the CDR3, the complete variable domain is EPEVTQTPSHQVTQMGQEVILRCVPISNHLYFYWYRQILGQKVEFLVSFYNNEISEKSEIFDDQFSVERPDGSNFTLKIRSTKLEDSAMYFCASSTHSGSNYEQYFGPGTRLTVT.